A single T cell receptor (beta chain) is shown here with its context. Its cognate antigen has yet to be identified. No base quality information exists; no much larger clone differs at one position. V is cut back by 5 bases and J by 2 bases, with 8 bases in the junction unmatched. The germline V gene supplies CDR1 SGHRS and CDR2 YFSETQ. The CDR3 covers 16 residues, taking in both the cysteine and the phenylalanine. The retained sequence is limited to the CDR3, 48 bases, with the frame set at the first base. Using the deep immunoSEQ assay, TCR CDR3 regions were amplified from genomic DNA by multiplex PCR. Extracted genomic DNA from each cell subset was spread evenly across all wells of several immunoSEQ 96-well plates, with each plate serving as a replicate. Each replicate PCR for sorted subsets received around 210 ng genomic DNA, equal to some 32,000 T cell genomes. Purified libraries were quantified with a Qubit 3.0 fluorometer, sized on a Bioanalyzer 2100, and re-quantified with the KAPA Library Quantification kit. Each immunoSEQ 96-well plate was sequenced on its own single-read 150-cycle Illumina NextSeq 550 flow cell. The paper's data handling went like this. Because the immunoSEQ output included only junctional sequences and no quality scores, the filtering could not be the same as the filtering used for full-length reads. To assign V/J genes and CDR3, sequences were annotated against IMGT germline references using PyIR, a Python wrapper for IgBLAST v1.9. Any read was removed if the V/J assignment was weak (E-value above 1e-6), the CDR3 was missing, or the read contained stop codons, out-of-frame junctions, or ambiguous translated residues. V3J clonotypes were defined by identical inferred V gene, J gene, and CDR3 amino acid sequence. Percentage overlap between repertoires was calculated by dividing the number of shared unique clonotypes by the size of the smaller repertoire. Richness of each repertoire was evaluated using RTK rarefaction, the Chao1 estimator, and Recon v2.1 estimates of unobserved clonotypes. Generation probabilities for all TCRbeta clonotypes obtained by the gDNA method from four donors were computed using OLGA. Entries here come from immuneACCESS through TCRdb and include only in-frame sequences with V and J called. Some clones fail to appear in such tables; in the studies checked, an unresolved V gene covers under half of the shortfall, and the cause of the remainder is unknown. Clone size and the V and J calls come from that table; the DNA yielded D and trimming. The sample includes 2 million to 3 million clones, with over 85% observed a single time. Of the sample, 0.36% is held by the ten largest clones.

The entry originates in a study of shared clonotypes between healthy human individuals (dated by TCRdb to about 2020). Turning to the overall study: A couple of women and a few men aged 18 to 49 years were included in the cohort. For each donor, three plates each were used for CD4 naive and CD4 memory, two plates were used for CD8 naive, and one plate was used for CD8 memory. To estimate repertoire size and how much clonotypes are shared between individuals, the study performed deep sequencing of blood TCR repertoires from a handful of healthy adults. To increase sequencing depth and limit assay-specific biases, TCR repertoire library preparation and sequencing were carried out by different laboratories using diverse techniques. Between about 0.8 and 9 billion PBMCs per donor were obtained by leukapheresis.

The donors were healthy, HIV-negative adults with no recently reported acute infections or vaccinations. Only Caucasian adults living in Nashville, Tennessee, USA were represented among the donors. CD4+ T cells were enriched by magnetic negative selection, after which naive cells were positively selected on CD45RA and the negative fraction was taken as the memory subset. Blood was collected by leukapheresis, and PBMCs were isolated by Ficoll-Histopaque density gradient centrifugation and then cryopreserved in liquid nitrogen vapor phase. Analytical flow cytometry was used to check the purity and quantity of each magnetically sorted T cell population. Genomic DNA was isolated from each sorted fraction and quantified by UV absorbance on a Nanodrop 2000c. Findings and caveats that apply to the study as a whole: Even with the large sequencing depth, rarefaction of the sorted-subset datasets indicated that sequencing was incomplete. The genetic and exposure-history diversity represented was limited by the small number of donors. Sampling was restricted to blood, and TCR repertoires in tissues likely differ from the TCR repertoires found in blood. Larger estimated clonotype richness was generally found for naive subsets than for memory subsets. Across a handful of donors, around 5.4% of naive CD4, approximately 4% of naive CD8, about 2.3% of memory CD4, and approximately 0.42% of memory CD8 clonotypes were shared. Pairwise subsampling indicated that sequencing depth was expected to affect the degree of clonotype sharing among donors. Higher generation probabilities were observed for clonotypes shared by all four sorted-subset donors than for non-shared clonotypes.

The sequenced material came from naive CD4+ T cells from PBMCs. The sample's cell subset or site label, decoded: CD45RA+ positively selected. Recombination joined TRBV5-1 with TRBJ1-4, with 8 bases aligning to TRBD1. The source is a young man in good health. Some clones in this sample may be carry-over from other donors' samples. The nucleotide sequence is TGCGCCAGCAGACCACAGGGGGGAATTACTAATGAAAAACTGTTTTTT. This codes for CASRPQGGITNEKLFF. Reference TRBV5-1 and TRBJ1-4 proteins supply the regions before and after the CDR3; the full variable domain is: KAGVTQTPRYLIKTRGQQVTLSCSPISGHRSVSWYQQTPGQGLQFLFEYFSETQRNKGNFPGRFSGRQFSNSRSEMNVSTLELGDSALYLCASRPQGGITNEKLFFGSGTQLSVL.